Presented here are 8 T cell receptor beta chains from one specimen sequenced in a study of T cell repertoires in cytomegalovirus infection. One entry per CDR3 protein results from TCRdb running MiXCR on the reads. Counted here are under 150,000 distinct CDR3 sequences, about 24% occurring once; the ten biggest clones make up almost 35%. Antigens for these TCRs are unknown. The sample was PBMCs, sequenced either directly or after in vitro stimulation (not recorded which). Every receptor here comes from a human donor in good health (CMV status not recorded). Some clones in this sample may be carry-over from other donors' samples.

The V gene is TRBV12-3 or TRBV12-4, the J gene TRBJ2-1; tentative D call: TRBD2 (6 bases). Trimming took 8 bases from V and 7 from J, leaving 12 bases between them. This CDR3 is 12 amino acids long. CDR3 in amino acids: CASGRPGNEQFF. CDR3 sequence (DNA): TGTGCCAGCGGGAGGCCGGGGAATGAGCAGTTCTTC.

This clonotype has only a few counts. This rearrangement joins TRBV6-2 or TRBV6-3 to TRBJ2-3; no definite D call. V shed 0 bases and J shed 6 bases, with 10 bases lying between them. CDR1 is MNHEY, CDR2 SVGEGT, per germline. The CDR3 contains 14 residues. The CDR3 is CASSYSGPRDTQYF. The CDR3 nucleotides read TGTGCCAGCAGTTACTCCGGCCCGAGGGATACGCAGTATTTT.

This clonotype was observed many times. This chain links TRBV7-2 with TRBJ1-2; the D gene is possibly TRBD1 (5 bases). From germline, CDR1 is SGHTA and CDR2 FQGNSA. Deletions cut 1 base from V and 9 bases from J, with 18 bases between. The CDR3 has 15 amino acids. The CDR3 reads CASSLVVGQGGSYTF. The CDR3 bases are TGTGCCAGCAGCTTAGTGGTTGGGCAGGGTGGGAGCTACACCTTC.

This clonotype was detected many times. V usage is TRBV10-1 and J usage is TRBJ2-3, with TRBD2 matching over 11 bases. CDR3 length: 17 residues. The germline V gene encodes CDR1 WNHNN and CDR2 SYGVQD (reference sequence). The V and J ends lost 9 bases and 2 bases, in that order; junction bases with no gene match: 13. The CDR3, as DNA: TGCGCCAGTGTGATGGCTAGCGGGAGGACCGTCACAGATACGCAGTATTTT. This codes for CASVMASGRTVTDTQYF.

This chain uses TRBV20-1 with TRBJ2-2; D unresolved. Trimming pared 3 bases from V and 0 bases from J, leaving 11 bases between. The CDR3 consists of 15 residues. CDR1 and CDR2 from the germline V gene are DFQATT and SNEGSKA (reference sequence). The DNA of the CDR3 is TGCAGTGCTAGCCGGGCGACAACGAACACCGGGGAGCTGTTTTTT. Encoded protein: CSASRATTNTGELFF.

This clonotype was observed a few times. This CDR3 is CSAPRDTANYGYTF. Written as DNA, the CDR3 is TGCAGTGCTCCACGGGACACAGCTAACTATGGCTACACCTTC. This chain uses TRBV20-1 with TRBJ1-2; D is possibly TRBD1 (6 bases). The CDR3 totals 14 residues. Per the germline V gene, CDR1 is DFQATT and CDR2 is SNEGSKA (reference sequence). Trimming pared 5 bases from V and 0 bases from J, leaving 13 bases between.

The CDR3 DNA sequence: TGTGCCAGCAGCTTTGCGGGAGCGGGGGAGACCCAGTACTTC. Residues: CASSFAGAGETQYF. The chain carries TRBV7-9 and TRBJ2-5; 7 bases are shared with TRBD2. This CDR3 has 14 amino acids. Germline V CDR1 and CDR2: SEHNR, FQNEAQ (reference sequence). The trim removed 3 bases at V and 5 bases at J, leaving 6 bases unmatched.

CDR3 DNA sequence: TGTGCCAGCAGTGAGGTAGGGGCGAACACCGGGGAGCTGTTTTTT. Protein: CASSEVGANTGELFF. The chain combines TRBV25-1 with TRBJ2-2; a weak D match, TRBD1 (5 bases). Germline V gives CDR1 MGHDK, CDR2 SYGVNS. V lost 3 bases, J lost 0 bases, and 8 bases lay in between. The CDR3 covers 15 residues.